This T cell receptor (beta chain) was sequenced for a study of T cell responses to AZD1222 COVID-19 vaccine. Study summary: Some second doses came at about 4 weeks and others at about 12 weeks; these were pooled.

The CDR3 is made up of 15 amino acids. CDR1 and CDR2 from the germline V gene are SGHNT and YYREEE (reference sequence). V was pared by 3 bases and J by 8 bases, with 8 bases of the junction left unmatched. TCRdb's copy holds only in-frame clones and misses some; the assay was immunoSEQ multiplex PCR. Here the sample spans fewer than 120,000 clones, 80% to 95% being singletons. Concerning this clone itself: Its antigen is unidentified.

The study, taken as a whole, reports: Donors, mostly white British, included more females; clonal diversity was possibly underestimated. Of spike-specific TCRs, nearly half reportedly target regions left unmutated in variants. Distributed over spike, vaccine-associated CD4 TCRs predominated at 160-218 and 743-854.

The sample consisted of peripheral blood, taken on day 0 of AZD1222 vaccination. The chain is built from TRBV5-4 and TRBJ1-1; 12 nucleotides line up with TRBD1. The TCR comes from an adult in good health. CDR3 residues: CASSSPYGTGGEAFF. DNA of the CDR3: TGTGCCAGCAGCTCACCTTACGGGACAGGGGGCGAAGCTTTCTTT.